Below, one TCR beta chain is given with its context. Antigen unknown. This record comes from a study of blood T cells in healthy people across ages. Broader study findings: Getting older went along with TCR beta diversity per million T cells dropping roughly linearly. The authors considered diversity estimates from one million T cells to be underestimates.

Looked up from germline, CDR1 is SGHDN and CDR2 is FVKESK. The CDR3 consists of 15 residues. V lost 4 bases and J lost 2, with 12 bases in between. It was with a sample-barcoded 5' primer and a J-beta primer mix that a second PCR of about 6 to 12 cycles was run. From the 5' RACE reads, TCRdb called clonotypes with MiXCR, one entry per CDR3 protein. The profile shows about 1.6 million distinct CDR3 sequences, around 36% of them singletons. V gene TRBV14 combines with J gene TRBJ2-1; perhaps TRBD2 as D (5 bases). The sample consisted of blood. The clonotype was recovered from a woman in her thirties in good health. The CDR3: CASSLSGFPYNEQFF. The CDR3 coding sequence is TGTGCCAGCAGCCTAAGCGGATTCCCCTACAATGAGCAGTTCTTC.